This T cell receptor (beta chain) was found in a study of vaccination effects on CD4 cells after COVID-19. Findings and caveats of the study: Spike-reactive clones detected post-vaccine in convalescents consisted mainly of new vaccine-induced clones. The study found marked clonal contraction of infection- and vaccine-induced clones late after vaccination.

The germline V and J ends were trimmed by 4 bases and 7 bases, with 13 bases remaining between them. CDR1 SNHLY and CDR2 FYNNEI come from the germline V gene. The CDR3 is made up of 13 amino acids. This clone was observed a few times. The antigen is unknown. After expansion with viral peptide pools in the ViraFEST assay, antigen-specific CD4+ T cells were sequenced. Following 10 days of culture, CD4+ T cells were isolated. A positive SARS-CoV-2 PCR test fell between March and December 2020. Participants were given two doses of BNT162b2 or mRNA-1273 vaccine. IL-2 medium was substituted for half the medium on days 3 and 7. Generated by immunoSEQ multiplex PCR, the TCRdb table keeps only in-frame clones and is missing some. The sample includes approximately 15,000 clones, about three quarters of them seen just once.

This chain uses TRBV2 with TRBJ1-2, with a weak D call TRBD1 (5 bases). The receptor's source is a human donor who had a prior SARS-CoV-2 infection. This specimen consisted of CD4+ T cells from PBMCs cultured with HCoV-NL63 spike peptides, obtained after COVID-19 vaccination. CDR3 in amino acids: CASSGQRDPGYTF. The CDR3 DNA reads TGTGCCAGCAGTGGACAGCGGGACCCTGGCTACACCTTC.